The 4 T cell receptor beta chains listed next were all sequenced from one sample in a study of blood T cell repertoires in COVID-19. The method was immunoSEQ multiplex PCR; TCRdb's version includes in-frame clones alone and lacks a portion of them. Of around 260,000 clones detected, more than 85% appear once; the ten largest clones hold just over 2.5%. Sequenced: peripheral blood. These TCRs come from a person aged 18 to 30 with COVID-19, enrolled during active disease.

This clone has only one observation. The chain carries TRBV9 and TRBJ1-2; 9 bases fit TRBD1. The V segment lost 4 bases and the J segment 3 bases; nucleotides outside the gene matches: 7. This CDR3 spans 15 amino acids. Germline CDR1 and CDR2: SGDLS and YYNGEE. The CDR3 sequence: CASSLTGGDDYGYTF. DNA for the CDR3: TGTGCCAGCAGCCTCACAGGGGGCGACGACTATGGCTACACCTTC.

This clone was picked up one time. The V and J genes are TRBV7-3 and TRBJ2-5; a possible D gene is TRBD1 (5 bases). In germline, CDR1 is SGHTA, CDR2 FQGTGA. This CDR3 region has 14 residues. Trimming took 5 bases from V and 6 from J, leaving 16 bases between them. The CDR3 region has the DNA TGTGCCAGCAGCCCAATGCAGGGATCGAAGACCCAGTACTTC. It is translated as CASSPMQGSKTQYF.

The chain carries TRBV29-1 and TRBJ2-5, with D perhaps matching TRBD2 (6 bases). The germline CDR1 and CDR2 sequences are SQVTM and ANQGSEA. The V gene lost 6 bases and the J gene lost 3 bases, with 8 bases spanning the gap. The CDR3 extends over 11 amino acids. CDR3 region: CSVVAEETQYF. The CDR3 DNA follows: TGCAGCGTGGTAGCGGAAGAGACCCAGTACTTC. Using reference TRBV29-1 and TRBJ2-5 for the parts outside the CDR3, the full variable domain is SAVISQKPSRDICQRGTSLTIQCQVDSQVTMMFWYRQQPGQSLTLIATANQGSEATYESGFVIDKFPISRPNLTFSTLTVSNMSPEDSSIYLCSVVAEETQYFGPGTRLLVL.

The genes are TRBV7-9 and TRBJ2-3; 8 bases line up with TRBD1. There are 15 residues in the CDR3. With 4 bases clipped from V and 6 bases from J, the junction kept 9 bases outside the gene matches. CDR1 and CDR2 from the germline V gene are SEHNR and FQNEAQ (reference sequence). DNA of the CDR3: TGTGCCAGCAGCTCTACAGGGGGGATTGGTGATACGCAGTATTTT. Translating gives CASSSTGGIGDTQYF.